This TCR beta chain comes out of a study of shared clonotypes between healthy human individuals. Germline loops: CDR1 DFQATT, CDR2 SNEGSKA (reference sequence). V dropped 5 bases and J dropped 6 bases, with 5 bases sitting between them. The CDR3 has 10 amino acids. Assay: immunoSEQ multiplex PCR; the TCRdb copy retains only in-frame clones and omits some. This sample has 2 million to 3 million clones, with roughly 93% found just once. This TCR was sampled from a man between 18 and 35 years old in good health. Some clones in this sample may be carry-over from other donors' samples. This sequence joins TRBV20-1 and TRBJ1-5, with D possibly matching TRBD1 (5 bases). The specimen was naive CD4+ T cells from PBMCs. Noted subset: CD45RA+ positively selected. The CDR3 bases are TGCAGTGCTGGGGGTCAGCCCCAGCATTTT. It yields the protein CSAGGQPQHF.